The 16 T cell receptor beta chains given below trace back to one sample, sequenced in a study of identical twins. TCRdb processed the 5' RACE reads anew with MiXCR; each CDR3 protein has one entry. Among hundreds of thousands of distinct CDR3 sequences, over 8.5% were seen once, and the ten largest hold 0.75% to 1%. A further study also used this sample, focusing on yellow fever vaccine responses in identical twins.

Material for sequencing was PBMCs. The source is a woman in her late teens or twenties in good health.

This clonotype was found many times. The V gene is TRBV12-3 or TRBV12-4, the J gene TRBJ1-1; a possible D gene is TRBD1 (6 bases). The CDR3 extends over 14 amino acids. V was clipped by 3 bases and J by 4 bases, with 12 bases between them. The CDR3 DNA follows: TGTGCCAGCAGTTTTAGGGGGTCGGGCACTGAAGCTTTCTTT. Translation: CASSFRGSGTEAFF.

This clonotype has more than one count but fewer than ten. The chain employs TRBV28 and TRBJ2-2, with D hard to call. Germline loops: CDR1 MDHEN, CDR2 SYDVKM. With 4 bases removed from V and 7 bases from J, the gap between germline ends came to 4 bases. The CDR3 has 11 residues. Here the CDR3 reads CASSWVGELFF. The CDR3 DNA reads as TGTGCCAGCAGTTGGGTCGGGGAGCTGTTTTTT.

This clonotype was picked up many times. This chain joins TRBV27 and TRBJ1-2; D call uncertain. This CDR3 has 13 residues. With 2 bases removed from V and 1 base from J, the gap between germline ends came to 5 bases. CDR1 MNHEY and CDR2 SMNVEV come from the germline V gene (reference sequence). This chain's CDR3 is CASSLRDNYGYTF. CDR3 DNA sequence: TGTGCCAGCAGTTTACGGGATAACTATGGCTACACCTTC.

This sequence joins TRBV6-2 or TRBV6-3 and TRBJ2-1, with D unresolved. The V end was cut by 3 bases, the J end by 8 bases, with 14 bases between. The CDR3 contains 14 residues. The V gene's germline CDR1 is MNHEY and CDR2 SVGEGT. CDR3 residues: CASSYYVLSDEQFF. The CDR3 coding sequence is TGTGCCAGCAGTTATTACGTCCTGAGCGATGAGCAGTTCTTC.

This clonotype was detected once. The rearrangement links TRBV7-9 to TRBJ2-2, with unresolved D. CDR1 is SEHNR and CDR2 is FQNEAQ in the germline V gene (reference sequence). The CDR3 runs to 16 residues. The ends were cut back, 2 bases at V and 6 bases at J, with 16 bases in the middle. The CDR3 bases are TGTGCCAGCAGCTTAACCTTTGGGATTCGGTCCGGGGAGCTGTTTTTT. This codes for CASSLTFGIRSGELFF.

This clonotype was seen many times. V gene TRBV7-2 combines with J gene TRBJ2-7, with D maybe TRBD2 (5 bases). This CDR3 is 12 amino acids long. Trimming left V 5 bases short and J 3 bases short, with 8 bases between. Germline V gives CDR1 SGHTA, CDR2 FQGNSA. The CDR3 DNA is TGTGCCAGCAGCCGAGGGTTCTACGAGCAGTACTTC. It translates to CASSRGFYEQYF.

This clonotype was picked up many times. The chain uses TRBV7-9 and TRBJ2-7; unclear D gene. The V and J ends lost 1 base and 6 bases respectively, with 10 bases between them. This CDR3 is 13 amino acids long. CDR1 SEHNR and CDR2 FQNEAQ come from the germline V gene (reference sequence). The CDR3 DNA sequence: TGTGCCAGCAGCTTAGGAGTTCCGTCCGAGCAGTACTTC. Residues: CASSLGVPSEQYF.

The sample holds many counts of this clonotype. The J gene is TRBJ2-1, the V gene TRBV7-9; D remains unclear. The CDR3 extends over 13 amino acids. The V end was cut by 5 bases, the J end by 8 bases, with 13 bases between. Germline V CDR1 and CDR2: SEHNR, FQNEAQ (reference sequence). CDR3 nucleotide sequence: TGTGCCAGCAGCCCCTTCTACACTGATGAGCAGTTCTTC. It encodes CASSPFYTDEQFF.

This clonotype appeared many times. CDR3 sequence: CAISDAGTANTEAFF. The CDR3, as DNA: TGTGCCATCAGTGATGCCGGGACAGCGAACACTGAAGCTTTCTTT. The J gene is TRBJ1-1, the V gene TRBV10-3; 7 positions match TRBD1. The CDR3 is 15 residues long. Germline CDR1 reads ENHRY; CDR2 reads SYGVKD. V lost 3 bases to trimming and J lost 1 base; unmatched junction nucleotides: 5.

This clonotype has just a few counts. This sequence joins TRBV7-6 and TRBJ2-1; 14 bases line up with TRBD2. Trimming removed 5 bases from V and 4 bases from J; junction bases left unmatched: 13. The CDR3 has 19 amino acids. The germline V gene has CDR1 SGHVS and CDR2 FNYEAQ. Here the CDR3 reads CASSTYSGTSGRAYNEQFF. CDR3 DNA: TGTGCCAGCAGCACATACTCCGGGACTAGCGGGAGAGCATACAATGAGCAGTTCTTC.

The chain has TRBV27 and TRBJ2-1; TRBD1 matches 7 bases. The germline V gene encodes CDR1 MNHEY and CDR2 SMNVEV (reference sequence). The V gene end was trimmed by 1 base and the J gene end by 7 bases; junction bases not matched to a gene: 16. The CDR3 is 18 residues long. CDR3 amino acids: CASSLLIGDRDIANEQFF. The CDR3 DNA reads TGTGCCAGCAGTTTATTGATCGGAGACAGGGATATTGCGAATGAGCAGTTCTTC.

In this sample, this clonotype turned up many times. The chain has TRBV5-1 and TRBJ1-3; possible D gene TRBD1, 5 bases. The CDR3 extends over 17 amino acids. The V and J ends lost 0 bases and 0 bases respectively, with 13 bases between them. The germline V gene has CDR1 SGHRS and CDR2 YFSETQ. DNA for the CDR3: TGCGCCAGCAGCTTGGACTCCGGACAAAACTCTGGAAACACCATATATTTT. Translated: CASSLDSGQNSGNTIYF.

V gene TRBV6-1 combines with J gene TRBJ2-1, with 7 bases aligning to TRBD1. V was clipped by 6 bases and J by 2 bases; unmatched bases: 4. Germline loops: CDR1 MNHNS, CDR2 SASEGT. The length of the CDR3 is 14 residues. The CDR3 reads CASRTGTAYNEQFF. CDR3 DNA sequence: TGTGCCAGCAGAACCGGGACAGCCTACAATGAGCAGTTCTTC.

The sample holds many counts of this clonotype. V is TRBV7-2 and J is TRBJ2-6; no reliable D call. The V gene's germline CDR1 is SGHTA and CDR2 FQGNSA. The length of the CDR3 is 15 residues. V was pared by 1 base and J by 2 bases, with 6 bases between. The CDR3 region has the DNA TGTGCCAGCAGCTTAGAACGTGCTGGGGCCAACGTCCTGACTTTC. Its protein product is CASSLERAGANVLTF.

The CDR3 loop reads CASSPGGRHLSGANVLTF. DNA of the CDR3: TGTGCCAGCAGCCCTGGGGGACGGCACCTCTCTGGGGCCAACGTCCTGACTTTC. The J gene is TRBJ2-6, the V gene TRBV14, with D possibly called TRBD1 or TRBD2 (5 bases each). The length of the CDR3 is 18 residues. Germline CDR1 reads SGHDN; CDR2 reads FVKESK. Trimming removed 4 bases at V and 0 bases at J, with 16 bases between.

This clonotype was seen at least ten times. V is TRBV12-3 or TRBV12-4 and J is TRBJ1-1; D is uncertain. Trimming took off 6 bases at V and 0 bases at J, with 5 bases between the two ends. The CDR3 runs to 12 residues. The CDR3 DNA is TGTGCCAGCAGAAACCTGAACACTGAAGCTTTCTTT. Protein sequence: CASRNLNTEAFF.